This T cell receptor (beta chain) was captured in a study of siplizumab effects on memory and regulatory T cells. With respect to this clone: Antigen: not known.

Per sample, approximately 10^5 TCR templates underwent assay. This table comes from immunoSEQ multiplex PCR, and its TCRdb copy is limited to in-frame clones, with some not included. The repertoire holds around 120,000 clones, approximately 94% seen once, with under 2% in the top ten. Unmatched junction bases numbered 13, after V lost 5 bases and J lost 12 bases. The germline V gene encodes CDR1 MNHEY and CDR2 SMNVEV (reference sequence). CDR3 size: 15 residues. Study-wide results and caveats: Unstimulated naive T cells seemed to show more diversity than memory cells did, and they also seemed to be among the major contributors to the alloresponse.

This TCR came from a human donor in good health. The chain carries TRBV27 and TRBJ1-6; 7 bases match TRBD1. Sequenced sample: non-Treg CD4+ T cells sorted from blood. The CDR3 region is CASSQRDSNVLPLHF. The CDR3 coding sequence is TGTGCCAGCAGTCAGCGGGACAGTAACGTTTTACCCCTCCACTTT.